This is a list of T cell receptor beta chains from one sample in a study of CD4 T cells in relation to SARS-CoV-2 and coronaviruses. These receptors have no identified antigens. Libraries were prepared by immunoSEQ multiplex PCR; TCRdb keeps only in-frame clonotypes and omits some of them. Of some 14,000 clones in the sample, approximately 78% were seen once. The sample consisted of CD4+ T cells from PBMCs, cultured in vitro. The receptors were gathered from a human donor in good health. The CDR3 runs from the conserved cysteine through the conserved F or W.

V gene,J gene,CDR3 length,CDR3 protein
TRBV27,TRBJ1-6,14,CASSPQGMNSPLHF
TRBV6-5,TRBJ1-5,13,CAIHPGGGQPQHF
TRBV11-2,TRBJ1-5,13,CASSLESNQPQHF
TRBV2,TRBJ2-7,12,CASQGRSYEQYF
TRBV30,TRBJ2-3,16,CAWMRGLAGLFNTQYF
TRBV19,TRBJ1-1,16,CASSTGKGRLHTEAFF
TRBV28,TRBJ2-7,14,CASSPGGVSYEQYF
TRBV2,TRBJ1-5,13,CASNGQGNQPQHF
TRBV9,TRBJ1-3,16,CASSGASGHFGNTIYF
TRBV6-4,TRBJ1-2,13,CASSAQQGYGYTF
TRBV19,TRBJ2-6,15,CASSRDRPGANVLTF
TRBV25-1,TRBJ1-3,15,CASSAGTSRGNTIYF
TRBV30,TRBJ2-7,13,CAWKQSGIYEQYF
TRBV11-2,TRBJ2-7,15,CASSLIFGRADEQYF
TRBV4-1,TRBJ2-2,17,CASSHPRDSTNTGELFF
TRBV5-1,TRBJ2-7,15,CASRKGQGDYNEQYF
TRBV19,TRBJ1-5,16,CASSIRSRGSGVPQHF
TRBV5-4,TRBJ2-3,13,CASSFVGEDTQYF
TRBV19,TRBJ1-6,13,CASSGIRESPLHF
TRBV24-1,TRBJ2-1,15,CATSGAGQQGNEQFF
TRBV6-5,TRBJ2-2,16,CASSYTGQGVTGELFF
TRBV6-4,TRBJ2-1,15,CASSEASGSSNEQFF
TRBV5-8,TRBJ2-5,16,CATETGSRTSQETQYF
TRBV4-1,TRBJ2-5,14,CASCNRDTGETQYF
TRBV19,TRBJ1-2,12,CASSIADYGYTF
TRBV18,TRBJ1-1,15,CASSPRPAMNTEAFF
TRBV24-1,TRBJ2-3,15,CATSDTGTFPDTQYF
TRBV19,TRBJ2-3,12,CASSIQGDTQYF
TRBV2,TRBJ2-3,15,CASSGAGGPSDTQYF
TRBV4-2,TRBJ2-5,15,CASSQAGQPQETQYF
TRBV5-1,TRBJ1-5,14,CASRWQGSNQPQHF
TRBV4-2,TRBJ2-7,18,CASSQPYTGTSAPYEQYF
TRBV14,TRBJ2-7,13,CASSRIAAYEQYF
TRBV28,TRBJ1-2,17,CASYEPGQGGGNYGYTF
TRBV19,TRBJ2-6,16,CASSIAGGSGANVLTF
TRBV7-3,TRBJ1-6,14,CASSLNTGGSPLHF
TRBV6-5,TRBJ1-1,14,CASSWDRVNTEAFF